These T cell receptor beta chains were read from a single sample in a study of blood T cell repertoires in COVID-19. Only in-frame clones appear in the TCRdb table, and some are missing; sequencing was by immunoSEQ multiplex PCR. The data hold just over 150,000 clones, with around 87% observed a single time. Sequencing was carried out using peripheral blood. The origin of the receptors is a woman between 40 and 55 years old with acute or convalescent COVID-19. Each CDR3 is given with its conserved first and last residue. Each record gives: clone size, D gene, V gene, J gene, CDR3 DNA, CDR3 protein. The D gene is left open where the match is weak. Where a row states a size, it is once, few, many or the class of an expanded clone; other rows omit it.

.	.	TRBV29-1	TRBJ1-5	TGCAGCGTTGTTCCGCAGGGTGTAAATCAGCCCCAGCATTTT	CSVVPQGVNQPQHF
few	.	TRBV5-1	TRBJ2-3	TGCGCCAGCAGCTTGAGGCGTGGGCTTGCGATCAGTACAGATACGCAGTATTTT	CASSLRRGLAISTDTQYF
.	.	TRBV6-5	TRBJ2-5	TGTGCCAGCAGTTACGGGGAGCAAGAGACCCAGTACTTC	CASSYGEQETQYF
.	TRBD2	TRBV5-4	TRBJ2-1	TGTGCCAGCAGCTCCCCAATCGGGGGGATGAATGAGCAGTTCTTC	CASSSPIGGMNEQFF
once	.	TRBV29-1	TRBJ1-2	TGCAGCGTTGAACCGCAGGGTCGGTTCTATGGCTACACCTTC	CSVEPQGRFYGYTF
few	TRBD2	TRBV10-2	TRBJ2-3	TGCGCCAGCAGAATTAGCGGGGGGGGCACAGATACGCAGTATTTT	CASRISGGGTDTQYF
.	.	TRBV5-1	TRBJ1-1	TGCGCCAGCAGCCAACAGGGGAACACTGAAGCTTTCTTT	CASSQQGNTEAFF
once	.	TRBV7-8	TRBJ2-7	TGTGCCAGCAGCTTAACCCGCGGCGGAATCTACGAGCAGTACTTC	CASSLTRGGIYEQYF
.	.	TRBV28	TRBJ1-6	TGTGCCAGCACGGGGAATTCACCCCTCCACTTT	CASTGNSPLHF
.	TRBD2	TRBV25-1	TRBJ2-2	TGTGCCAGCAGTGGGAGGACGGGAGGCACCGGGGAGCTGTTTTTT	CASSGRTGGTGELFF
.	.	TRBV6-5	TRBJ2-3	TGTGCCAGCAGTTACTCGTCAGCGGAAGATACGCAGTATTTT	CASSYSSAEDTQYF
.	TRBD1	TRBV7-9	TRBJ1-1	TGTGCCAGCAGCGGACAGGGAGACACTGAAGCTTTCTTT	CASSGQGDTEAFF
.	.	TRBV5-8	TRBJ2-7	TGTGCCAGCAGCTTTGGTAGACTGTACGAGCAGTACTTC	CASSFGRLYEQYF
.	.	TRBV2	TRBJ1-2	TGTGCCAGCAGGGCCCCCTCGCTAGGCGGCTACACCTTC	CASRAPSLGGYTF
.	TRBD2	TRBV19	TRBJ2-7	TGTGCCAGTAGTCTTAGCGGGGTTCTTTACGAGCAGTACTTC	CASSLSGVLYEQYF
once	TRBD1	TRBV5-4	TRBJ2-2	TGTGCCGGACAGGGACCAAACACCGGGGAGCTGTTTTTT	CAGQGPNTGELFF
.	.	TRBV16	TRBJ1-1	TGTGCCAGCAGCCAATCGCCGGGGAACACTGAAGCTTTCTTT	CASSQSPGNTEAFF
.	TRBD2	TRBV7-9	TRBJ2-3	TGTGCCAGCCTGGGACTAGCATCCACAGATACGCAGTATTTT	CASLGLASTDTQYF
.	TRBD1	TRBV7-3	TRBJ2-1	TGTGCCAGCAGCTTGGACAGGGACAATGAGCAGTTCTTC	CASSLDRDNEQFF
.	TRBD1	TRBV10-1	TRBJ2-7	TGCGCCCCTTCGGGACAGGGCCTTTCCTACGAGCAGTACTTC	CAPSGQGLSYEQYF
.	TRBD2	TRBV6-5	TRBJ2-7	TGTGCCAGCAGTTCCCGAGTGTTAGCGGGGCGCGAGCAGTACTTC	CASSSRVLAGREQYF
.	.	TRBV27	TRBJ2-1	TGTGCCAGCAGTTGGCTTACGGGGGGCCCCATCCCCTATTACAATGAGCAGTTCTTC	CASSWLTGGPIPYYNEQFF
.	.	TRBV27	TRBJ1-5	TGTGCCAGCAGTCAGACGCTTTCAGGGGTTAGCAATCAGCCCCAGCATTTT	CASSQTLSGVSNQPQHF
.	.	TRBV7-3	TRBJ2-3	TGTGCCAGCAGCTCCATCAACACAGATACGCAGTATTTT	CASSSINTDTQYF
.	TRBD1	TRBV19	TRBJ2-7	TGTGCCAGTAGCTCGACAGGGGGCTACGAGCAGTACTTC	CASSSTGGYEQYF
.	TRBD1	TRBV5-1	TRBJ1-1	TGCGCCAGCGGCACAGGGGGCCCCGGCACTGAAGCTTTCTTT	CASGTGGPGTEAFF
.	.	TRBV2	TRBJ1-3	TGTGCCAGCAGTCAGAAAGGGGTTGGGGGAAACACCATATATTTT	CASSQKGVGGNTIYF
.	.	TRBV19	TRBJ1-1	TGTGCCACTACACATACCGACATTGTGGGCAACACTGAAGCTTTCTTT	CATTHTDIVGNTEAFF
.	.	TRBV30	TRBJ2-1	TGTGCCTGGAGTGTACTACCCCCGCGGGACTCCTACAATGAGCAGTTCTTC	CAWSVLPPRDSYNEQFF
.	.	TRBV11-2	TRBJ2-3	TGTGCCAGCAGCCTCAGAATCCGGGGGGCTACAGATACGCAGTATTTT	CASSLRIRGATDTQYF
.	TRBD1	TRBV7-8	TRBJ2-7	TGTGCCAGCAGCTTAGAGCCGGCAGGGGGACACTACGAGCAGTACTTC	CASSLEPAGGHYEQYF
.	.	TRBV21-1	TRBJ1-2	TGTGCCAGCAGCAATCCGACAGGCTATGGCTACACCTTC	CASSNPTGYGYTF
.	TRBD1	TRBV9	TRBJ2-7	TGTGCCAGCAGCGTAGAAGGGGGCCGATCCTACGAGCAGTACTTC	CASSVEGGRSYEQYF
.	.	TRBV3-1/TRBV3-2	TRBJ2-2	TGTGCCAGCAGCCAAGTAAGGAGAGGCGGGGCCGGGGAGCTGTTTTTT	CASSQVRRGGAGELFF
once	TRBD1	TRBV18	TRBJ2-1	TGTGCCAGCTCACCACCCCTGGGGGACAGGGGCCACAATGAGCAGTTCTTC	CASSPPLGDRGHNEQFF
.	.	TRBV12-3/TRBV12-4	TRBJ1-5	TGTGCCAGCAGCGCAGGGCCCAATCAGCCCCAGCATTTT	CASSAGPNQPQHF
.	.	TRBV11-2	TRBJ2-1	TGTGCCAGCAGCTTAGCAGGGGTCGCATTCGATGAGCAGTTCTTC	CASSLAGVAFDEQFF
.	TRBD2	TRBV28	TRBJ2-7	TGTGCCAGCACCCGAGCGGGGGTACGGGAGCAGTACTTC	CASTRAGVREQYF
.	TRBD2	TRBV28	TRBJ2-1	TGTGCCAGCAGTTCCGAAGCGGGAGTGTTATACAATGAGCAGTTCTTC	CASSSEAGVLYNEQFF
.	TRBD1	TRBV19	TRBJ2-5	TGTGCCAGTAGTACTCTCAGGGGGCGAGAGACCCAGTACTTC	CASSTLRGRETQYF
.	.	TRBV16	TRBJ2-3	TGTGCCAGCAGCCGGCGACAGTCCCGTGGCACAGATACGCAGTATTTT	CASSRRQSRGTDTQYF
.	TRBD2	TRBV20-1	TRBJ2-3	TGCAGTGCTAGTTTGTCTAGCGGGAGAGATACGCAGTATTTT	CSASLSSGRDTQYF
.	.	TRBV10-1	TRBJ2-7	TGCGCCAGCAAGAGGCGACAGGAGCACTACGAGCAGTACTTC	CASKRRQEHYEQYF
.	TRBD1	TRBV18	TRBJ2-1	TGTGCCAGCTCGCAGGACAGGGGCAATGAGCAGTTCTTC	CASSQDRGNEQFF
.	.	TRBV6-4	TRBJ1-2	TGTGCCAGCAAGGGCAGGGATGGCTACACCTTC	CASKGRDGYTF